This T cell receptor (beta chain) was identified in a study of T cells in Graves' hyperthyroidism and ophthalmopathy. General study findings and limits: The majority of expanded thyroid clonotypes above 0.001 also appeared in blood.

Amplified TCR beta CDR3 regions came from RNA transcripts. Carried out on the TCR CDR3, a first-round RT-PCR used the HTBI primer set. TCRdb redid the calling of the multiplex PCR reads with MiXCR, one entry per CDR3 protein. The table lists some 460,000 distinct CDR3 sequences, 15% to 19% of them singletons. Trimming stripped 5 bases from V and 4 bases from J, with 14 bases between. The CDR3 is made up of 15 amino acids. The germline V gene has CDR1 MNHNS and CDR2 SASEGT. This clonotype has at least ten counts. Its specificity is unknown. The rearrangement joins TRBV6-1 to TRBJ2-2, with TRBD2 as a possible D gene (5 bases). This clonotype was obtained from a young woman with Graves' hyperthyroidism. The sequencing input was blood. CDR3 region: CASSSDGVLTGELFF. The DNA for the CDR3 is TGTGCCAGCAGTTCGGACGGGGTGCTCACCGGGGAGCTGTTTTTT.